A single T cell receptor beta chain is shown here with its context. Its antigen remains unidentified. The sample belongs to a study of cytomegalovirus exposure and HLA in healthy donors. Whole-study context: HLA-typed donors were the source of tens of millions of unique TCRs held in an early data release. Study results and caveats: Researchers left out some V segments, among them TRBV6-2 and TRBV6-3, as indistinguishable.

Use of 60 Vbeta and 13 Jbeta primers characterized the PCR. Per the authors' pipeline: In a later analysis, 75 million to 85 million unique TCR beta chains included roughly 11 million shared by two or more donors. Here immunoSEQ multiplex PCR was the method, and the copy in TCRdb shows in-frame clones only, minus some. That table furnishes V, J and clone size, whereas the DNA furnished D and trimming. The sample yields over 85,000 clones, about three quarters seen once. The CDR3 runs 15 residues. Germline V lookup: CDR1 MGHRA, CDR2 YSYEKL. With V trimmed by 0 bases and J by 6 bases, 5 bases remained unmatched. Donors were nominally healthy when sampled, though unrecorded immune exposures were likely.

Sample: PBMCs. The receptor comes from a woman in her twenties or thirties in good health and CMV-seronegative. V and J are TRBV4-1 and TRBJ2-1; 7 bases line up with TRBD2. CDR3 bases: TGCGCCAGCAGCCAAGATCCCGGGACTACCAATGAGCAGTTCTTC. As protein: CASSQDPGTTNEQFF.